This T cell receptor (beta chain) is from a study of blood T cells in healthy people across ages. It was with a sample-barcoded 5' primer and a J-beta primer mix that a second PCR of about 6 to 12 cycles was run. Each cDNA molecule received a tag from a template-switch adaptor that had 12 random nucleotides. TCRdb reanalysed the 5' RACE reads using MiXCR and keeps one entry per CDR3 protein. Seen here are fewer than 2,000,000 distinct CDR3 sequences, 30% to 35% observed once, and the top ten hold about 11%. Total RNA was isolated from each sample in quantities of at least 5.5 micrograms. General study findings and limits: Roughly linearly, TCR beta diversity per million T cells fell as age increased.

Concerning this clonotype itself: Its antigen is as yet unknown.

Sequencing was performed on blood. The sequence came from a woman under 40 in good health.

The chain's CDR3 is CASSLQTGYNSPLHF. CDR3 coding DNA: TGTGCCAGCAGTCTACAGACAGGCTATAATTCACCCCTCCACTTT. This sequence joins TRBV6-1 and TRBJ1-6; D perhaps matches TRBD1 (6 bases). This CDR3 has 15 amino acids. Trimming took off 5 bases at V and 3 bases at J, with 11 bases between the two ends. The germline V gene has CDR1 MNHNS and CDR2 SASEGT.